This T cell receptor beta chain was sequenced for a study of T cell changes during pregnancy in multiple sclerosis. The assay was immunoSEQ multiplex PCR, and TCRdb's table has in-frame clones only and misses some. The sample has around 30,000 clones, roughly 87% seen once. V was cut by 0 bases and J by 6 bases, with 12 bases left in between. Germline CDR1 reads LNHNV; CDR2 reads YYDKDF (reference sequence). This CDR3 is 16 amino acids long. Sequences were derived from CD8+ T cells from peripheral blood mononuclear cells, sampled in the first trimester of pregnancy. This chain connects TRBV15 to TRBJ1-6; possible D gene TRBD1, 5 bases. The sequence was collected from a female donor with multiple sclerosis, enrolled in a pregnancy study. CDR3 nucleotide sequence: TGTGCCACCAGCAGAGAGGGGGGAAATATTAATTCACCCCTCCACTTT. This encodes CATSREGGNINSPLHF.